Below, 20 T cell receptor beta chains from the same sample are listed, as sequenced in a study of cytomegalovirus exposure and HLA in healthy donors. Primers included in the PCR were 60 Vbeta and 13 Jbeta primers. Clones were read by immunoSEQ multiplex PCR, and TCRdb kept only the in-frame ones, dropping some. The sample yields around 90,000 clones, 70% to 85% seen once. Sequencing input: PBMCs. These TCRs come from a human donor in good health.

This chain uses TRBV6-5 with TRBJ1-3, with D perhaps matching TRBD1 (6 bases). Trimming took off 2 bases at V and 4 bases at J, with 12 bases between the two ends. Germline loops: CDR1 MNHEY, CDR2 SVGAGI. CDR3 length: 15 amino acids. The CDR3 DNA sequence: TGTGCCAGCAGTTACGACCAAACAGGGGGAAACACCATATATTTT. Protein product: CASSYDQTGGNTIYF.

The CDR3 loop reads CASSSGLAGGLYYNEQFF. Written as DNA, the CDR3 is TGCGCCAGCAGCTCGGGACTAGCGGGAGGTCTTTACTACAATGAGCAGTTCTTC. The rearrangement links TRBV5-1 to TRBJ2-1; the match to TRBD2 covers 15 bases. Trimming at V came to 3 bases and at J to 3 bases, leaving 7 bases not matched to a gene. Germline lookup yields CDR1 SGHRS and CDR2 YFSETQ. The CDR3 is 18 residues long.

The chain carries TRBV9 and TRBJ1-2, with 8 nucleotides matching TRBD1. The germline gives CDR1 SGDLS, CDR2 YYNGEE. The CDR3 spans 13 residues. The ends lost 3 bases at V and 6 bases at J; junction bases unmatched: 4. This chain's CDR3 is CASSETGGDGYTF. The CDR3 coding sequence is TGTGCCAGCAGCGAAACAGGGGGGGATGGCTACACCTTC.

The V and J genes are TRBV9 and TRBJ2-2, with unresolved D. V was cut by 1 base and J by 3 bases, with 7 bases left in between. The germline V gene has CDR1 SGDLS and CDR2 YYNGEE. CDR3 length: 14 amino acids. CDR3 nucleotide sequence: TGTGCCAGCAGCGTACCCTCGGACACCGGGGAGCTGTTTTTT. Protein sequence: CASSVPSDTGELFF.

The chain employs TRBV6-1 and TRBJ1-1, with TRBD1 matching 8 bases. The CDR3 has 12 residues. CDR1 and CDR2 from the germline V gene are MNHNS and SASEGT. Trimming took 7 bases from V and 9 from J; bases not matched to a gene: 7. The CDR3 DNA is TGTGCCAGCACTACCGGACAGGGAAAAGCTTTCTTT. It codes for CASTTGQGKAFF.

This clone was seen only a few times. This rearrangement joins TRBV5-1 to TRBJ1-1, with D possibly TRBD1 on 6 matching bases. There are 15 residues in the CDR3. CDR1 SGHRS and CDR2 YFSETQ come from the germline V gene. V lost 3 bases, J lost 6 bases, and 18 bases lay in between. This CDR3 is CASSSLQGPNAEAFF. The CDR3, as DNA: TGCGCCAGCAGCTCCTTACAGGGCCCCAACGCTGAAGCTTTCTTT.

The chain has TRBV7-2 and TRBJ2-1; the match to TRBD2 covers 9 bases. The CDR3 has 15 amino acids. The germline CDR1 and CDR2 sequences are SGHTA and FQGNSA. Trimming took 4 bases from V and 11 from J; bases not matched to a gene: 12. The CDR3 nucleotides are TGTGCCAGCAGCTCACAACCCTATAGCGGGGGACAGCAGTTCTTC. This sequence encodes CASSSQPYSGGQQFF.

This clone was observed a handful of times. V gene TRBV4-3 combines with J gene TRBJ2-7; D is perhaps TRBD1 (6 bases). Germline CDR1 and CDR2: LGHNA and YSLEER. V was shortened by 0 bases and J by 3 bases, with 12 bases between the two germline ends. The CDR3 runs 15 residues. The CDR3 region is CASSQEGTPDYEQYF. DNA of the CDR3: TGCGCCAGCAGCCAAGAAGGGACACCAGACTACGAGCAGTACTTC.

V gene TRBV19 combines with J gene TRBJ2-3; 10 positions match TRBD2. The germline V gene encodes CDR1 LNHDA and CDR2 SQIVND (reference sequence). The V segment lost 5 bases and the J segment 3 bases; nucleotides outside the gene matches: 5. The CDR3 has 15 amino acids. The CDR3 spells CASSSSGSITDTQYF. The CDR3, as DNA: TGTGCCAGTAGTTCTAGCGGGAGTATAACAGATACGCAGTATTTT.

In DNA, the CDR3 is TGTGCCAGCAGTTTGGCGGGGGATCGTTACGAGCAGTACTTC. Protein product: CASSLAGDRYEQYF. The chain is built from TRBV28 and TRBJ2-7; 7 nucleotides line up with TRBD2. Germline V CDR1 and CDR2: MDHEN, SYDVKM. After removal of 3 bases from V and 4 bases from J, the junction contained 6 bases not matched to a gene. The CDR3 length is 14 residues.

V gene TRBV28 combines with J gene TRBJ1-6; D is unclear. V was trimmed by 5 bases and J by 14 bases, leaving 13 bases between them. Per germline, CDR1 MDHEN and CDR2 SYDVKM. The CDR3 is 12 amino acids. The CDR3 sequence is CASSSDTEALHF. The DNA of the CDR3 is TGTGCCAGCAGTAGCGATACTGAGGCCCTCCACTTT.

The CDR3 here is CATSRAADYNEQFF. The CDR3 DNA follows: TGTGCCACCAGCAGAGCAGCGGATTACAATGAGCAGTTCTTC. The V gene is TRBV15, the J gene TRBJ2-1, with D possibly matching TRBD2 (5 bases). CDR3 length equals 14 residues. From germline, CDR1 is LNHNV and CDR2 YYDKDF (reference sequence). Trimming stripped 1 base from V and 4 bases from J, with 8 bases between.

V and J are TRBV6-6 and TRBJ2-1, with D perhaps TRBD1 (6 bases). Germline V gene data show CDR1 as MNHNY and CDR2 as SVGAGI (reference sequence). The germline V and J ends were trimmed by 5 bases and 9 bases, with 11 bases remaining between them. The CDR3 is 12 residues long. The CDR3 spells CASSLQGGEQFF. The DNA of the CDR3 is TGTGCCAGCAGTCTACAGGGTGGTGAGCAGTTCTTC.

The chain has TRBV7-9 and TRBJ2-3; 8 bases align to TRBD1. J was trimmed by 1 base and V by 4 bases; bases with no gene match: 4. Germline assignment: CDR1 SEHNR and CDR2 FQNEAQ (reference sequence). This CDR3 contains 15 residues. The CDR3 DNA is TGTGCCAGCAGCTCGGCGACAGGGGGCACAGATACGCAGTATTTT. Protein product: CASSSATGGTDTQYF.

The rearrangement links TRBV10-2 to TRBJ2-5; TRBD2 agrees at 13 bases. Germline trimming cut 8 bases from V and 2 bases from J; bases unmatched to any gene: 14. Germline CDR1 reads WSHSY; CDR2 reads SAAADI. There are 18 residues in the CDR3. CDR3 nucleotide sequence: TGCGCCAGCCTACCCACTAGCGGGGGGGCCAGAAGGCAAGAGACCCAGTACTTC. This gives the protein CASLPTSGGARRQETQYF.

The rearrangement joins TRBV7-2 to TRBJ2-5; the D gene is possibly TRBD1 (6 bases). This CDR3 comprises 14 residues. The V gene's germline CDR1 is SGHTA and CDR2 FQGNSA. The germline V and J ends were trimmed by 5 bases and 11 bases, with 21 bases remaining between them. CDR3 protein: CASSPLSRGWEQYF. The CDR3 coding sequence is TGTGCCAGCAGCCCCCTCTCCAGGGGCTGGGAGCAGTACTTC.

The rearrangement uses TRBV30 and TRBJ1-2; D uncertain. V lost 3 bases, J lost 2 bases, and 25 bases lay in between. Germline CDR1 reads GTSNPN; CDR2 reads SVGIG (reference sequence). This CDR3 has 18 amino acids. CDR3 DNA sequence: TGTGCCTGGAGGGGGATAGGCCGAGCCCCGCGGGGAAACTATGGCTACACCTTC. It yields the protein CAWRGIGRAPRGNYGYTF.

V gene TRBV7-6 combines with J gene TRBJ2-2; 8 nucleotides agree with TRBD1. This CDR3 region has 16 residues. Per the germline V gene, CDR1 is SGHVS and CDR2 is FNYEAQ. The junction had 7 bases not matched to a gene; V was cut back by 4 bases and J by 3 bases. As DNA, the CDR3 is TGTGCCAGCAGCTCTAGACAGGGGTCCTACACCGGGGAGCTGTTTTTT. Protein sequence: CASSSRQGSYTGELFF.

The V call is TRBV6-1, the J call TRBJ2-3, with TRBD1 matching over 11 bases. The germline gives CDR1 MNHNS, CDR2 SASEGT. CDR3 length equals 15 residues. The V and J ends lost 8 bases and 3 bases, in that order; junction bases with no gene match: 7. CDR3 loop: CASSRGTGGTDTQYF. In nucleotides, the CDR3 is TGTGCCAGCTCCCGGGGGACAGGGGGTACAGATACGCAGTATTTT.

The chain is built from TRBV4-3 and TRBJ2-2; 8 nucleotides agree with TRBD2. There are 17 residues in the CDR3. The germline CDR1 and CDR2 sequences are LGHNA and YSLEER. Trimming at V came to 4 bases and at J to 1 base, leaving 8 bases not matched to a gene. The CDR3 DNA is TGCGCCAGCAGCCCCGGGGGGGCGGAGTTGAACACCGGGGAGCTGTTTTTT. Protein: CASSPGGAELNTGELFF.